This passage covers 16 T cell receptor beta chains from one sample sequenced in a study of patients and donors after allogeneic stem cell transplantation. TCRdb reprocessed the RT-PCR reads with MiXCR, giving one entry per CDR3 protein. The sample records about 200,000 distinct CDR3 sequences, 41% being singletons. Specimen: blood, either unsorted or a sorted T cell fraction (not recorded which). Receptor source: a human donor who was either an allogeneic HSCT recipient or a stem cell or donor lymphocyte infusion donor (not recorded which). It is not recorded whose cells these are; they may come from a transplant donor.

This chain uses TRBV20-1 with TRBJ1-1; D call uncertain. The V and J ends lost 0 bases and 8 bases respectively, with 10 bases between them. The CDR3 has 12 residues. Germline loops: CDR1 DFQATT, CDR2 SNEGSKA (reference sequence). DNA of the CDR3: TGCAGTGCTAGAGAGCTAGAGAGGGAAGCTTTCTTT. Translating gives CSARELEREAFF.

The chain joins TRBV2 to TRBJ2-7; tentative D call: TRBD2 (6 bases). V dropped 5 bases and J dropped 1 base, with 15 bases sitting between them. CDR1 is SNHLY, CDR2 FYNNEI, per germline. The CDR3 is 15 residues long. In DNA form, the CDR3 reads TGTGCCAGCAGTAGAAGTGGGAGGAGGTCCTACGAGCAGTACTTC. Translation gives CASSRSGRRSYEQYF.

CDR3 loop: CASSLSPPGPYNEQFF. CDR3 nucleotides: TGTGCCAGCAGTTTATCCCCCCCGGGCCCCTACAATGAGCAGTTCTTC. V usage is TRBV12-3 or TRBV12-4 and J usage is TRBJ2-1; D gene unclear. This CDR3 region has 16 residues. V was shortened by 2 bases and J by 2 bases, with 13 bases between the two germline ends.

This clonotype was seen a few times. The chain's CDR3 is CASSQLTYRTVHYTF. The CDR3 DNA is TGCGCCAGCAGCCAACTCACTTACCGGACAGTTCACTACACCTTC. This chain joins TRBV4-1 and TRBJ1-2, with a possible D match to TRBD1 (6 bases). Germline-derived CDR1 and CDR2 are MGHRA and YSYEKL. The length of the CDR3 is 15 residues. The V gene lost 2 bases and the J gene lost 10 bases, with 20 bases spanning the gap.

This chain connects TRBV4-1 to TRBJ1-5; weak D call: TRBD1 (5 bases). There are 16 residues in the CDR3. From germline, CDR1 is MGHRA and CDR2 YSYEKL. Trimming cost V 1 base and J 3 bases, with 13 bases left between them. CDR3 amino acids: CASSQGAPTDNQPQHF. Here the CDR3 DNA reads TGCGCCAGCAGCCAAGGGGCTCCGACAGACAATCAGCCCCAGCATTTT.

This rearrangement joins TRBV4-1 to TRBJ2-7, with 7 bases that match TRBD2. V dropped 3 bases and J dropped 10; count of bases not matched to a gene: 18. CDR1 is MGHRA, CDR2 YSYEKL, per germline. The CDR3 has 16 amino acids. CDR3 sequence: CASSHPKEASGGEQYF. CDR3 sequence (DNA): TGCGCCAGCAGCCACCCAAAGGAGGCTAGCGGAGGGGAACAGTACTTC.

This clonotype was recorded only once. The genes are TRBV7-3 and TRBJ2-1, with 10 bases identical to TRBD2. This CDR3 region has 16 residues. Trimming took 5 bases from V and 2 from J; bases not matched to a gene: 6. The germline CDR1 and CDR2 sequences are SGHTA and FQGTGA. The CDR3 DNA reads TGTGCCAGCAGCCCTAGCGGGAGTCTTCCCTACAATGAGCAGTTCTTC. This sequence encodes CASSPSGSLPYNEQFF.

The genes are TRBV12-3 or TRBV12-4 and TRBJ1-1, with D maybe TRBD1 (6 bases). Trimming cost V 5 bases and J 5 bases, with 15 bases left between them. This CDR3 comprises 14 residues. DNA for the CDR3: TGTGCCAGCAGTCCGAACAGGGTGAGGACTGAAGCTTTCTTT. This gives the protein CASSPNRVRTEAFF.

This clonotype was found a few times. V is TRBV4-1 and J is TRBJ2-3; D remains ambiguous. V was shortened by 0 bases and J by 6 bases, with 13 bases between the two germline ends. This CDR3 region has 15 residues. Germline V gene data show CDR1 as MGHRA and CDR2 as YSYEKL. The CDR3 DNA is TGCGCCAGCAGCCAAGATTCCGGACGGGTGGATACGCAGTATTTT. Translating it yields CASSQDSGRVDTQYF.

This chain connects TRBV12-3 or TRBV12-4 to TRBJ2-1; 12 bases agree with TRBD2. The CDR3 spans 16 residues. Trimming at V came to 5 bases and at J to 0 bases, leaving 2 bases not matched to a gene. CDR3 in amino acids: CASSGTSGFSYNEQFF. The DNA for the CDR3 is TGTGCCAGCAGTGGGACTAGCGGGTTCTCCTACAATGAGCAGTTCTTC.

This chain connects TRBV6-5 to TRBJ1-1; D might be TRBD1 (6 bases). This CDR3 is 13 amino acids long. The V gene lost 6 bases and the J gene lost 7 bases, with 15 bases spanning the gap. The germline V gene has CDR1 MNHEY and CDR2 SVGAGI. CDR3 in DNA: TGTGCCAGCAGCCGGACAGTCGATATTGAAGCTTTCTTT. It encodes CASSRTVDIEAFF.

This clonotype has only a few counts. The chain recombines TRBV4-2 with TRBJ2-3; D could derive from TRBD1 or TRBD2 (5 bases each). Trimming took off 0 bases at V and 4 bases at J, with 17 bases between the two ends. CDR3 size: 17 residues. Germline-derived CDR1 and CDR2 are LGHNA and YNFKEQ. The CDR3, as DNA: TGTGCCAGCAGCCAAGAGTCGGTGGGGCAGGAGGCAGATACGCAGTATTTT. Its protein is CASSQESVGQEADTQYF.

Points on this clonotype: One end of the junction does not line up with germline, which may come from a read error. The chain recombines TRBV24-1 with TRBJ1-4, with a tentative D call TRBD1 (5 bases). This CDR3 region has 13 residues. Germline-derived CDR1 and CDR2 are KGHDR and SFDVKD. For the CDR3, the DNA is TGTGCCACCAGTGGAGGGGCGAGTGAAAAACTGGTTTTT. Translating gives CATSGGASEKLVF.

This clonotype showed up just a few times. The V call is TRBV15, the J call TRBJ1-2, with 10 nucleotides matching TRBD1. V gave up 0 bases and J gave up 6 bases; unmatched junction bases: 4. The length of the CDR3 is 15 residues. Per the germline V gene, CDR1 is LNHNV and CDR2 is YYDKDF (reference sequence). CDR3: CATSRDQGTGDGYTF. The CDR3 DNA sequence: TGTGCCACCAGCAGAGATCAAGGGACAGGGGATGGCTACACCTTC.

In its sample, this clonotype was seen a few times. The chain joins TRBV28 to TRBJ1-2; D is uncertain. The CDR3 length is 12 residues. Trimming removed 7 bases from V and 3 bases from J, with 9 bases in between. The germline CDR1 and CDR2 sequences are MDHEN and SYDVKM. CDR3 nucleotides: TGTGCCAGCAAGAGGGATGACTATGGCTACACCTTC. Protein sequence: CASKRDDYGYTF.

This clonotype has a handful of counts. In nucleotides, the CDR3 is TGTGCCACCAGCAGAGGGTCGTCAGGGACTAATCAGCCCCAGCATTTT. Its translation: CATSRGSSGTNQPQHF. This chain connects TRBV15 to TRBJ1-5, with a possible D match to TRBD1 (5 bases). The germline CDR1 and CDR2 sequences are LNHNV and YYDKDF (reference sequence). With 1 base removed from V and 4 bases from J, the gap between germline ends came to 14 bases. CDR3 length: 16 amino acids.